The present TCR beta chain was sequenced within a study of blood T cells in healthy people across ages. Findings and caveats of the study: Naive and antigen-experienced cells could not be conclusively compared, given unsorted PBMCs. When set beside aged donors, long-lived donors presented more naive CD4+ cells and higher diversity.

The second PCR ran about 6 to 12 cycles with a sample-barcoded 5' primer and J-beta primers. Via MiXCR, TCRdb re-called the 5' RACE reads, giving one row per CDR3 protein. The table records about 720,000 distinct CDR3 sequences, 22% of them present only once. This CDR3 has 11 residues. The germline gives CDR1 SQVTM, CDR2 ANQGSEA. V lost 6 bases, J lost 0 bases, and 4 bases lay in between. Extraction of total RNA produced a minimum of 5.5 micrograms from each sample. This clonotype has a handful of counts. Its target is unknown. The sequence derives from a man aged 65 to 85 in good health. The sample comprised blood. V is TRBV29-1 and J is TRBJ2-3; D is unclear. The DNA for the CDR3 is TGCAGCGTCCAAAGCACAGATACGCAGTATTTT. Translated: CSVQSTDTQYF.